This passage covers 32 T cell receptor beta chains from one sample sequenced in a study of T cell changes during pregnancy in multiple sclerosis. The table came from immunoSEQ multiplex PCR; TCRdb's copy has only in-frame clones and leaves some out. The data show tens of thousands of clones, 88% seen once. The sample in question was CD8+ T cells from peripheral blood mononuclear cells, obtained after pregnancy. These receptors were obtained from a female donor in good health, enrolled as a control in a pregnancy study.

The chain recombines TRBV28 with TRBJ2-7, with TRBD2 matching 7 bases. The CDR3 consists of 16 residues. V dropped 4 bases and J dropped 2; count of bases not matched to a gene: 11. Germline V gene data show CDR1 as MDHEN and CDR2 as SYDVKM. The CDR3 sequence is CASSSRTEAGPYEQYF. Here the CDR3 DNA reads TGTGCCAGCAGTTCCCGGACCGAAGCGGGGCCCTACGAGCAGTACTTC.

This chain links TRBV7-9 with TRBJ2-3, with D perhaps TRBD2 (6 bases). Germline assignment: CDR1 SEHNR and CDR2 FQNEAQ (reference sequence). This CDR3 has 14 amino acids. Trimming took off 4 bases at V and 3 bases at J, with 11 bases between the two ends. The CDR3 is CASSWAGSTDTQYF. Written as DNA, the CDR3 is TGTGCCAGCAGCTGGGCGGGGAGTACAGATACGCAGTATTTT.

DNA for the CDR3: TGTGCCAGCATTAAGGGACAGGGGAACACTGAAGCTTTCTTT. It translates to CASIKGQGNTEAFF. The V and J genes are TRBV27 and TRBJ1-1; 9 bases match TRBD1. Germline CDR1 reads MNHEY; CDR2 reads SMNVEV (reference sequence). The J segment lost 1 base and the V segment lost 7 bases, leaving 4 bases of the junction unmatched. The CDR3 runs to 14 residues.

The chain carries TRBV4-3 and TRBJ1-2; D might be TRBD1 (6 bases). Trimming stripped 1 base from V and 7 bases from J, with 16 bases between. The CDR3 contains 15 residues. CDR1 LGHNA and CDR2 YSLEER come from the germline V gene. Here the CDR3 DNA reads TGCGCCAGCAGCCAAGTTTCGTGGGGGACACTTGGCTACACCTTC. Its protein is CASSQVSWGTLGYTF.

CDR3 nucleotides: TGCGCCAGCAGCCAAGATCGGGACACACAGTTTAACTATGGCTACACCTTC. Encoded protein: CASSQDRDTQFNYGYTF. The J gene is TRBJ1-2, the V gene TRBV4-3; D may be TRBD1 (6 bases). The CDR3 length is 17 residues. V was cut by 0 bases and J by 1 base, with 15 bases left in between. In germline, CDR1 is LGHNA, CDR2 YSLEER.

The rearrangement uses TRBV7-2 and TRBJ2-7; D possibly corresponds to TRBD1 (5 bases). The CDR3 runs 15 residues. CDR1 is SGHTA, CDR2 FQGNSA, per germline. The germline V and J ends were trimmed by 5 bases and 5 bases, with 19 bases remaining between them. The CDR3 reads CASSPTAARANEQYF. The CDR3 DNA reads TGTGCCAGCAGCCCCACGGCCGCCAGGGCCAACGAGCAGTACTTC.

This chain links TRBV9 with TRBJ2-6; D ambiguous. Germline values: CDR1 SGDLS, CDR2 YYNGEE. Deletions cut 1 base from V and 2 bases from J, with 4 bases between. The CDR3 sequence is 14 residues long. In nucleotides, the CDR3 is TGTGCCAGCAGCGTAACTCCTGGGGCCAACGTCCTGACTTTC. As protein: CASSVTPGANVLTF.

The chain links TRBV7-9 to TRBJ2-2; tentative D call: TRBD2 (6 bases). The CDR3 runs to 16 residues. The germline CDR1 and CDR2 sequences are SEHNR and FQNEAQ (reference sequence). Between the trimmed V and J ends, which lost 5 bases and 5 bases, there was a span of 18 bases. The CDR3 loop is CASSPEGQSLTGELFF. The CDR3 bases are TGTGCCAGCAGCCCGGAGGGCCAGTCCCTAACCGGGGAGCTGTTTTTT.

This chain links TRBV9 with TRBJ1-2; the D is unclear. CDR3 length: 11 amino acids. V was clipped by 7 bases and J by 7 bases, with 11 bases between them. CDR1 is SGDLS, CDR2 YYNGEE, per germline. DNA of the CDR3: TGTGCCAGCCTTTCTCGGGGTGGCTACACCTTC. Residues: CASLSRGGYTF.

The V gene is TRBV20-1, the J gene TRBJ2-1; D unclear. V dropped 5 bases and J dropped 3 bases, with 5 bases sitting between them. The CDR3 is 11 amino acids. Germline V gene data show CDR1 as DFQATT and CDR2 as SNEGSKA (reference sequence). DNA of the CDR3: TGCAGTGCTCGCTACTACAATGAGCAGTTCTTC. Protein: CSARYYNEQFF.

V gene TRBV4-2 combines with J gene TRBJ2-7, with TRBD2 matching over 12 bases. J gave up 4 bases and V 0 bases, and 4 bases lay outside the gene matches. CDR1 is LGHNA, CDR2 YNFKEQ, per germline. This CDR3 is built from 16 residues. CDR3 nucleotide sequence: TGTGCCAGCAGCCAAGAACTAGCGGGGGGAAGGTACGAGCAGTACTTC. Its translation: CASSQELAGGRYEQYF.

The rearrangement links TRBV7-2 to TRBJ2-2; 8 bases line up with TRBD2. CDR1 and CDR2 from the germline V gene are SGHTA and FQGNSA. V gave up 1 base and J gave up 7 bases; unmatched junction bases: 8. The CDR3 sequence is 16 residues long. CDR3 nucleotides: TGTGCCAGCAGCTTAGATCGGGGGGGCCGGGGCGGGGAGCTGTTTTTT. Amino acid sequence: CASSLDRGGRGGELFF.

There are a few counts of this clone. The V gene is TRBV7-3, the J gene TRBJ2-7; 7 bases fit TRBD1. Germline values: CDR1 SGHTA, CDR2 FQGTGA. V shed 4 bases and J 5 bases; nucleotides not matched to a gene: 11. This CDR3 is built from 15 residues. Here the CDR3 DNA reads TGTGCCAGCAGCTGGGGACAGTCACCTGCTGACGAGCAGTACTTC. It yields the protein CASSWGQSPADEQYF.

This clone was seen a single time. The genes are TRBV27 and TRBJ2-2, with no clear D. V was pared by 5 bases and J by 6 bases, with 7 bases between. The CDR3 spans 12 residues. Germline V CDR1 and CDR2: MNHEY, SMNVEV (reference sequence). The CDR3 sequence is CASSPLAGELFF. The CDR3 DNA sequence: TGTGCCAGCAGTCCCCTCGCCGGGGAGCTGTTTTTT.

In DNA form, the CDR3 reads TGCGCCAGCACTTTGGAGACAGAATACACCGGGGAGCTGTTTTTT. Amino acid sequence: CASTLETEYTGELFF. This chain uses TRBV4-3 with TRBJ2-2; weak D call: TRBD1 (5 bases). Trimming pared 7 bases from V and 3 bases from J, leaving 15 bases between. The germline gives CDR1 LGHNA, CDR2 YSLEER. This CDR3 spans 15 amino acids.

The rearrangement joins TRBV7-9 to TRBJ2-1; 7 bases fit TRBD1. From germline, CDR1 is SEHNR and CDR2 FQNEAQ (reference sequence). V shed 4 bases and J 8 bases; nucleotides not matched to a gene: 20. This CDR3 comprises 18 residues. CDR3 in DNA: TGTGCCAGCAGCTCCCCGGGACAGAAGTTTAGTTTTTCCGATGAGCAGTTCTTC. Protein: CASSSPGQKFSFSDEQFF.

CDR3 sequence reads: CASSLEGQALRNTIYF. CDR3 sequence (DNA): TGTGCCAGCAGCTTAGAGGGGCAGGCACTTAGAAACACCATATATTTT. The chain carries TRBV7-9 and TRBJ1-3; D is possibly TRBD1 (5 bases). The CDR3 covers 16 residues. Germline V lookup: CDR1 SEHNR, CDR2 FQNEAQ (reference sequence). Trimming pared 1 base from V and 5 bases from J, leaving 15 bases between.

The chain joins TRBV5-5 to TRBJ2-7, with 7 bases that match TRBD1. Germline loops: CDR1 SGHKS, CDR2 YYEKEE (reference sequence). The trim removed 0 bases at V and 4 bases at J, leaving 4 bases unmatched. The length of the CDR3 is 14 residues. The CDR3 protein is CASSLGDRPYEQYF. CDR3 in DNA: TGTGCCAGCAGCTTGGGGGACAGACCTTACGAGCAGTACTTC.

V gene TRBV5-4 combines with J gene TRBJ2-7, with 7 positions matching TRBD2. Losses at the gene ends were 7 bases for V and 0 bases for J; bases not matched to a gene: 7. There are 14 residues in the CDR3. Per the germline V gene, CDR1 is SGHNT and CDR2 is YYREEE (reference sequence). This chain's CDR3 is CASQHGEGSYEQYF. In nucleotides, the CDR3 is TGTGCCAGCCAACACGGGGAGGGCTCCTACGAGCAGTACTTC.

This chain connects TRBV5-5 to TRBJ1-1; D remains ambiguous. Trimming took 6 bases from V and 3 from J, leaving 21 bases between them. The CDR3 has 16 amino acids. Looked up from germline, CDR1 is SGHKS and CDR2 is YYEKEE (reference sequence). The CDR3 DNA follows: TGTGCCAGCACCCCCTCCGTTGGGTTAGAGGACACTGAAGCTTTCTTT. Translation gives CASTPSVGLEDTEAFF.

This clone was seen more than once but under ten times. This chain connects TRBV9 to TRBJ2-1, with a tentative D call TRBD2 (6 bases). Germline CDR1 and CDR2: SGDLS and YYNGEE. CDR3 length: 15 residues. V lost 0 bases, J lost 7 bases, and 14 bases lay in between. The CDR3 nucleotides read TGTGCCAGCAGCGTAGGAATAAGGGCGGGGAATGAGCAGTTCTTC. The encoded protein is CASSVGIRAGNEQFF.

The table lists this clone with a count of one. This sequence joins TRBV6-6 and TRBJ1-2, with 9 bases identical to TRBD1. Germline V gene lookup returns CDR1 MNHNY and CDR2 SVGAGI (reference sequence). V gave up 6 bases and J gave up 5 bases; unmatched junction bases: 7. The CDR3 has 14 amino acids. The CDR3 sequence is CASRLPGQGYGYTF. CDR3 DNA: TGTGCCAGCAGGCTCCCGGGACAGGGATATGGCTACACCTTC.

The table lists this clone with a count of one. The CDR3 protein is CASSSEEQFF. The CDR3 DNA reads as TGTGCCAGCAGTTCTGAGGAGCAGTTCTTC. The chain joins TRBV28 to TRBJ2-1; no clear D gene. V was clipped by 4 bases and J by 10 bases, with 5 bases between them. This CDR3 contains 10 residues. The germline V gene encodes CDR1 MDHEN and CDR2 SYDVKM.

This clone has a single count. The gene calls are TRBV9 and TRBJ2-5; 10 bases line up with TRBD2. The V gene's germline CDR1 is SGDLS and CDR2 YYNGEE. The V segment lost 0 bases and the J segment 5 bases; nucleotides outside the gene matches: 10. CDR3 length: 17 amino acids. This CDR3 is CASSVATNLAGDETQYF. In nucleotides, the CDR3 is TGTGCCAGCAGCGTAGCTACGAATCTAGCGGGGGATGAGACCCAGTACTTC. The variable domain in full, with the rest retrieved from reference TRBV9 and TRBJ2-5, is DSGVTQTPKHLITATGQRVTLRCSPRSGDLSVYWYQQSLDQGLQFLIQYYNGEERAKGNILERFSAQQFPDLHSELNLSSLELGDSALYFCASSVATNLAGDETQYFGPGTRLLVL.

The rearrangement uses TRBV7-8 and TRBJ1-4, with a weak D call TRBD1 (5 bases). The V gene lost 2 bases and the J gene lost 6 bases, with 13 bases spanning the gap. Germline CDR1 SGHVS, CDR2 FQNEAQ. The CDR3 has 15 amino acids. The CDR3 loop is CASSLLKKGYEKLFF. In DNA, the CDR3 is TGTGCCAGCAGCTTACTCAAGAAGGGGTATGAAAAACTGTTTTTT.

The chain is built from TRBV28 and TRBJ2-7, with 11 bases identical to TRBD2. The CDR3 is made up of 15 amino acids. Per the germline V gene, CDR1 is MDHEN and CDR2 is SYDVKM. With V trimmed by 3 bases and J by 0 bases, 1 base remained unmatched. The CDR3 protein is CASSFLAGGSYEQYF. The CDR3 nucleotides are TGTGCCAGCAGTTTCCTAGCGGGGGGCTCCTACGAGCAGTACTTC.

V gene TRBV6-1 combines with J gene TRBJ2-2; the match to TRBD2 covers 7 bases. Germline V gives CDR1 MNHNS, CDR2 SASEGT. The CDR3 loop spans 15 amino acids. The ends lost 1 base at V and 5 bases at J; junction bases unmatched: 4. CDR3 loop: CASSEEEGGTGELFF. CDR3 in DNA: TGTGCCAGCAGTGAAGAGGAGGGAGGGACCGGGGAGCTGTTTTTT.

CDR3: CASSHDALFGDEKLFF. The CDR3 nucleotides are TGTGCCAGCAGCCACGACGCACTCTTCGGAGATGAAAAACTGTTTTTT. V is TRBV5-5 and J is TRBJ1-4; D call uncertain. Per germline, CDR1 SGHKS and CDR2 YYEKEE (reference sequence). This CDR3 comprises 16 residues. V was clipped by 4 bases and J by 6 bases, with 19 bases between them.

Written as DNA, the CDR3 is TGTGCCAGCAGAACAAACGGCCAGGGTTTCTTT. It is translated as CASRTNGQGFF. V and J are TRBV6-1 and TRBJ1-1; D perhaps matches TRBD1 (5 bases). V dropped 6 bases and J dropped 13 bases, with 15 bases sitting between them. The germline CDR1 and CDR2 sequences are MNHNS and SASEGT. The CDR3 sequence is 11 residues long.

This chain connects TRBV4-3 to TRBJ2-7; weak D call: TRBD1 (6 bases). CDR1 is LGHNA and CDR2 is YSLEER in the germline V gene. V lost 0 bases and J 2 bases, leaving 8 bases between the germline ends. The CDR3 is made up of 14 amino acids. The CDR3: CASSQERGTYEQYF. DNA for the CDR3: TGCGCCAGCAGCCAAGAGAGGGGGACCTACGAGCAGTACTTC.

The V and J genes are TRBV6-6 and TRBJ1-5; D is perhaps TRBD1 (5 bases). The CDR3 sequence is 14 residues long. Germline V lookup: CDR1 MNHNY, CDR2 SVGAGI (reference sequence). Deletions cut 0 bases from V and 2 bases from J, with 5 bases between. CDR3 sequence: CASSYSGGNQPQHF. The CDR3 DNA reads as TGTGCCAGCAGTTACTCAGGGGGCAATCAGCCCCAGCATTTT.

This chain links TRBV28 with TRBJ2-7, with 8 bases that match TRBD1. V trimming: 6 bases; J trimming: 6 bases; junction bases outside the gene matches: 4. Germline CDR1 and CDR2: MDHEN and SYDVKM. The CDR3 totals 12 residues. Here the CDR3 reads CASRDRGGEQYF. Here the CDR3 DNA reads TGTGCCAGCAGAGACAGGGGTGGCGAGCAGTACTTC.